This paragraph covers one T cell receptor beta chain sequence. This sample was taken from a study of T cells in Graves' hyperthyroidism and ophthalmopathy. Study information: Upon initial diagnosis and before any treatment, peripheral blood was collected.

V was clipped by 0 bases and J by 4 bases, with 13 bases between them. The germline V gene encodes CDR1 MNHNS and CDR2 SASEGT. The CDR3 is made up of 15 amino acids. Graves' hyperthyroidism without ophthalmopathy progression within 18 months was termed stable. Cells are PBMCs isolated from approximately 9.2 ml of fresh blood. Researchers amplified the TCR beta CDR3 regions from RNA transcripts. The HTBI set primed first-round TCR CDR3 RT-PCR. TCRdb reprocessed the multiplex PCR reads via MiXCR and lists one record per CDR3 protein. The table includes some 300,000 distinct CDR3 sequences, roughly 15% detected once.

V gene TRBV6-1 combines with J gene TRBJ2-7, with D possibly being TRBD1 or TRBD2 (5 bases each). This TCR came from a young man with Graves' hyperthyroidism. Specimen: blood. As DNA, the CDR3 is TGTGCCAGCAGTGAAGCGGTGGGACCGGAGTACGAGCAGTACTTC. Its protein is CASSEAVGPEYEQYF.